One sample yielded the 2 T cell receptor beta chains listed below, sequenced in a study of cytotoxic CD8 clonotypes in ibrutinib-treated CLL. The data were produced by immunoSEQ multiplex PCR, yet TCRdb's version contains in-frame clones alone and is incomplete. The table has around 40,000 clones, around 75% seen once; the top ten hold 15% to 20%. This specimen consisted of PBMCs, obtained at disease progression, from a patient treated with ibrutinib. The receptors stem from a human donor with chronic lymphocytic leukemia.

CDR3 sequence reads: CASSGQGDTQPQHF. In DNA, the CDR3 is TGTGCCAGCTCCGGACAGGGGGATACTCAGCCCCAGCATTTT. The gene calls are TRBV6-5 and TRBJ1-5; 10 bases align to TRBD1. CDR3 size: 14 residues. Germline CDR1 reads MNHEY; CDR2 reads SVGAGI. The J segment lost 6 bases and the V segment lost 8 bases, leaving 7 bases of the junction unmatched.

The chain is built from TRBV27 and TRBJ2-1, with TRBD1 matching over 9 bases. CDR3 length: 13 amino acids. V lost 5 bases and J lost 9; bases outside the gene matches: 5. The germline V gene encodes CDR1 MNHEY and CDR2 SMNVEV (reference sequence). The CDR3 nucleotides are TGTGCCAGCAGTACACAGGGGGCAGGTGAGCAGTTCTTC. This gives the protein CASSTQGAGEQFF.